The TCR beta chain described here comes from a study of memory CD4+ T cells and cytomegalovirus serostatus. With regard to this clone: Additional DNA sequences in this sample encode the identical CDR3.

TCRdb keeps only in-frame clones here, not all; method: immunoSEQ multiplex PCR. The sample includes over 55,000 clones, 70% to 80% of them seen just once. Single viable CD3+CD4+CD8-CD45RO+ cells were sorted as the memory CD4+ T cells. CD4+ T cells were isolated by positive magnetic selection. The V segment lost 4 bases and the J segment 5 bases; nucleotides outside the gene matches: 4. CDR1 MGHRA and CDR2 YSYEKL come from the germline V gene. This CDR3 is 13 amino acids long. The TCR comes from an adult in good health and CMV-seronegative. The chain has TRBV4-1 and TRBJ2-5; the match to TRBD2 covers 7 bases. The sequencing input was memory CD4+ T cells from blood. The CDR3 bases are TGCGCCAGCAGCCGGGGGGGAGTGGAGACCCAGTACTTC. Protein: CASSRGGVETQYF.